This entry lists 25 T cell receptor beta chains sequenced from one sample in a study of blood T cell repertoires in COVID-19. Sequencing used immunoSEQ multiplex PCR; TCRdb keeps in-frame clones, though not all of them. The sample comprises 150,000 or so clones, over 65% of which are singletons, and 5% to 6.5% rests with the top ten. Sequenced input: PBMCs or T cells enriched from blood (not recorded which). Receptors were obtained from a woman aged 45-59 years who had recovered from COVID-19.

CDR3 residues: CASRSQGASSYEQYF. The CDR3 region has the DNA TGTGCCAGCAGATCGCAGGGGGCGAGCTCCTACGAGCAGTACTTC. The J gene is TRBJ2-7, the V gene TRBV5-6; 8 bases are shared with TRBD1. The V gene's germline CDR1 is SGHDT and CDR2 YYEEEE. This CDR3 spans 15 amino acids. Trimming took 5 bases from V and 0 from J; bases not matched to a gene: 7.

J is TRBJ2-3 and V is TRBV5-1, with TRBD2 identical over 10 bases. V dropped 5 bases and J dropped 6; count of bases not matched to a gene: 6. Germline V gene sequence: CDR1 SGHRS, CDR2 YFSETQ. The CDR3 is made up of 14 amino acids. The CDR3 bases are TGCGCCAGCAGTGGGACTAGCGACGGGGATACGCAGTATTTT. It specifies CASSGTSDGDTQYF.

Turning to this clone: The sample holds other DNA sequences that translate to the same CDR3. The CDR3 DNA reads as TGTGCCAGCGGGGGGGGAGACACTCAGACCCAGTACTTC. It is translated as CASGGGDTQTQYF. The chain carries TRBV2 and TRBJ2-5; the match to TRBD2 covers 7 bases. The V gene end was trimmed by 8 bases and the J gene end by 6 bases; junction bases not matched to a gene: 9. This CDR3 is built from 13 residues. Germline loops: CDR1 SNHLY, CDR2 FYNNEI.

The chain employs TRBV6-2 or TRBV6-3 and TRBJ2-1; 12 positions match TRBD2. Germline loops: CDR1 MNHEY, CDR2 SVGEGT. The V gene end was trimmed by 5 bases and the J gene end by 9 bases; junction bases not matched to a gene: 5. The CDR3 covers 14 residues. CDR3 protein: CASSRTSGAVEQFF. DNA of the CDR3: TGTGCCAGCAGTAGGACTAGCGGGGCGGTTGAGCAGTTCTTC.

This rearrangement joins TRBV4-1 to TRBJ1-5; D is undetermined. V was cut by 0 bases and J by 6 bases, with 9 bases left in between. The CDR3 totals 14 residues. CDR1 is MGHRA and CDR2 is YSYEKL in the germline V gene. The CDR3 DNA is TGCGCCAGCAGCCAAGAACCTTCGGGTCAGCCCCAGCATTTT. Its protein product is CASSQEPSGQPQHF.

In nucleotides, the CDR3 is TGTGCCAGCAGCAACCTCGTCGCCACCCTATTGAACACTGAAGCTTTCTTT. Translating it yields CASSNLVATLLNTEAFF. This chain links TRBV7-9 with TRBJ1-1; D gene ambiguous. The CDR3 is 17 amino acids. The germline V gene has CDR1 SEHNR and CDR2 FQNEAQ (reference sequence). Trimming stripped 5 bases from V and 0 bases from J, with 19 bases between.

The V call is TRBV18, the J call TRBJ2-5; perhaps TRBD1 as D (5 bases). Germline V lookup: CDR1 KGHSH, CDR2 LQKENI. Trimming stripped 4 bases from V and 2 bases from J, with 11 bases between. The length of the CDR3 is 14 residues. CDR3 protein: CASSLRTTQETQYF. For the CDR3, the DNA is TGTGCCAGCTCACTTCGGACAACTCAAGAGACCCAGTACTTC.

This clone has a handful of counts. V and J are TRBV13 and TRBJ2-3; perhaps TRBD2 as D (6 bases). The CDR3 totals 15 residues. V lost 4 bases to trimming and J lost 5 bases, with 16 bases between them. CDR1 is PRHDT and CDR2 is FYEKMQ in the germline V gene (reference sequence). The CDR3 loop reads CASSYPGLRLDTQYF. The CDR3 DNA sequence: TGTGCCAGCAGCTACCCGGGACTCAGACTAGATACGCAGTATTTT.

The chain's CDR3 is CASSPDSINEKLFF. DNA for the CDR3: TGTGCCAGCAGCCCCGACAGTATTAATGAAAAACTGTTTTTT. The chain is built from TRBV27 and TRBJ1-4; maybe TRBD1 (5 bases). The V and J ends lost 6 bases and 4 bases respectively, with 12 bases between them. Germline CDR1 MNHEY, CDR2 SMNVEV (reference sequence). The CDR3 runs 14 residues.

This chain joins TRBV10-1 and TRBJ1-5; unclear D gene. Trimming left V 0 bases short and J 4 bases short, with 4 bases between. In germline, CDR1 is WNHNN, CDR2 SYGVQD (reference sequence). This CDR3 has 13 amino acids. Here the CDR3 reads CASSESSNQPQHF. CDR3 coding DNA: TGCGCCAGCAGTGAGTCGTCGAATCAGCCCCAGCATTTT.

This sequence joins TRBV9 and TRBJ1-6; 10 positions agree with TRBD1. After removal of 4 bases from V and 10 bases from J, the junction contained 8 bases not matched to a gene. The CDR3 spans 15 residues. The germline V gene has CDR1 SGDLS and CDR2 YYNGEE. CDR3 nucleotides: TGTGCCAGCAGCCCAAGACAGGGGGCGGAATCACCCCTCCACTTT. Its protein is CASSPRQGAESPLHF.

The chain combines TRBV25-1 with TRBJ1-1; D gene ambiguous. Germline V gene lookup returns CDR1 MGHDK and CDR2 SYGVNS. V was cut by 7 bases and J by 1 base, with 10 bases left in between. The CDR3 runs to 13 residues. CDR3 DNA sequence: TGTGCCAGCAAGCGGGATCCGAACACTGAAGCTTTCTTT. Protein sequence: CASKRDPNTEAFF.

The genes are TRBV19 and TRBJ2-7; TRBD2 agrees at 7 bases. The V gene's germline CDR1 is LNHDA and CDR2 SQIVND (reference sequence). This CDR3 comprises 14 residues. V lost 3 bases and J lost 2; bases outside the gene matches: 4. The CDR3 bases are TGTGCCAGTAGTATGAACGCGGGAGCCTACGAGCAGTACTTC. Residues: CASSMNAGAYEQYF.

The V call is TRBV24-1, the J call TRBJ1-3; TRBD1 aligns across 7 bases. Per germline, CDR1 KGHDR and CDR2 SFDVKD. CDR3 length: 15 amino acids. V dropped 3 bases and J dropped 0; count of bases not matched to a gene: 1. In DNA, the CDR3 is TGTGCCACCAGTGATGCAGGGGGCTCTGGAAACACCATATATTTT. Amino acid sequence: CATSDAGGSGNTIYF.

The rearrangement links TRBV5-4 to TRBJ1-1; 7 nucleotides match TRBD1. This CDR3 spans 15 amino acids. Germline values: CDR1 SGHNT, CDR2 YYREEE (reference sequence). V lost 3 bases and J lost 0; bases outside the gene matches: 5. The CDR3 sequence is CASSSATGMNTEAFF. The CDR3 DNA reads TGTGCCAGCAGCTCCGCGACAGGGATGAACACTGAAGCTTTCTTT.

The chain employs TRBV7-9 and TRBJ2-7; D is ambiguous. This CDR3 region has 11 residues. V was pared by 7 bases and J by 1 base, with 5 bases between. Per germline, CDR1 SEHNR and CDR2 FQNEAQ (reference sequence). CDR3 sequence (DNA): TGTGCCAGCACCGTATCCTACGAGCAGTACTTC. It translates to CASTVSYEQYF.

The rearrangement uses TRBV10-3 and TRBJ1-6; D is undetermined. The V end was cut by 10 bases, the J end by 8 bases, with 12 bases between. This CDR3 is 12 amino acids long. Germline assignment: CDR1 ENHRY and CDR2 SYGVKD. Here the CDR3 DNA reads TGTGCCAGCAGCGACGGAGATTCACCCCTCCACTTT. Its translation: CASSDGDSPLHF.

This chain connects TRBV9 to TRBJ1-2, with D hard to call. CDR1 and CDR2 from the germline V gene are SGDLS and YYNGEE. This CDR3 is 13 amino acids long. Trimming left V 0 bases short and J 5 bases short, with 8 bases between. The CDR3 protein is CASSVAPLYGYTF. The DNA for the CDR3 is TGTGCCAGCAGCGTAGCTCCACTTTATGGCTACACCTTC.

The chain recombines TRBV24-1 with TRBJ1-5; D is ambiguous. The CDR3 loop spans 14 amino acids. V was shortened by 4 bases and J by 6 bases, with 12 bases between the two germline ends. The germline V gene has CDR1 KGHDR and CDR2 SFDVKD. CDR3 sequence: CATSEEGSGQPQHF. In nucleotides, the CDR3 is TGTGCCACCAGTGAAGAGGGATCCGGTCAGCCCCAGCATTTT.

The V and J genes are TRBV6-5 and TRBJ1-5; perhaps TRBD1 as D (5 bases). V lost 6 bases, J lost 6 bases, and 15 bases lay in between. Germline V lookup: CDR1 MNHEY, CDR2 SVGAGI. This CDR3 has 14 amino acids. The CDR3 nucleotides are TGTGCCAGCAGGGCTTCTACCGGGGGTCAGCCCCAGCATTTT. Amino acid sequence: CASRASTGGQPQHF.

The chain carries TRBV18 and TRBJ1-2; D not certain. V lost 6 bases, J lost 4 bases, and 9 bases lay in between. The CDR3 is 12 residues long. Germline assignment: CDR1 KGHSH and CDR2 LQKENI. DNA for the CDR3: TGTGCCAGCTCTCTACGGGGCTATGGCTACACCTTC. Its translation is CASSLRGYGYTF. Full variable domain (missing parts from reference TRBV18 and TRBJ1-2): NAGVMQNPRHLVRRRGQEARLRCSPMKGHSHVYWYRQLPEEGLKFMVYLQKENIIDESGMPKERFSAEFPKEGPSILRIQQVVRGDSAAYFCASSLRGYGYTFGSGTRLTVV.

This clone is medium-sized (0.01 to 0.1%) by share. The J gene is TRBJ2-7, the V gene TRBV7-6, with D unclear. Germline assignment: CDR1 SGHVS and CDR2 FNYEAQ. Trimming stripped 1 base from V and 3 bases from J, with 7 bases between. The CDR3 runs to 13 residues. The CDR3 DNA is TGTGCCAGCAGCTTAGGGCCGAACTACGAGCAGTACGTC. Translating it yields CASSLGPNYEQYV.

CDR3 DNA: TGTGCCAGCAGGACCACAGGGATGACTGAAGCTTTCTTT. This gives the protein CASRTTGMTEAFF. The chain couples TRBV7-8 to TRBJ1-1; a possible D gene is TRBD1 (6 bases). The CDR3 covers 13 residues. The germline V gene has CDR1 SGHVS and CDR2 FQNEAQ. Trimming shortened V by 6 bases and J by 5 bases, and 13 bases separated the two germline ends.

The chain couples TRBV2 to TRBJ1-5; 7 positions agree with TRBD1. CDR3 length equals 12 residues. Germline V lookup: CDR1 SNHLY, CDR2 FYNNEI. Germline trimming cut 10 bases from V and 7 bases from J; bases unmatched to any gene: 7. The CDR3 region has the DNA TGTGCCACTTCAGGGGGTTCACAGCCCCAGCATTTT. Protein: CATSGGSQPQHF.

The CDR3 region has the DNA TGTGCCAGCAGTTTAAATATGGGGGGGGAGACCCAGTACTTC. Translating it yields CASSLNMGGETQYF. J is TRBJ2-5 and V is TRBV6-1, with 7 bases identical to TRBD2. Germline loops: CDR1 MNHNS, CDR2 SASEGT. The CDR3 contains 14 residues. After removal of 5 bases from V and 5 bases from J, the junction contained 8 bases not matched to a gene.